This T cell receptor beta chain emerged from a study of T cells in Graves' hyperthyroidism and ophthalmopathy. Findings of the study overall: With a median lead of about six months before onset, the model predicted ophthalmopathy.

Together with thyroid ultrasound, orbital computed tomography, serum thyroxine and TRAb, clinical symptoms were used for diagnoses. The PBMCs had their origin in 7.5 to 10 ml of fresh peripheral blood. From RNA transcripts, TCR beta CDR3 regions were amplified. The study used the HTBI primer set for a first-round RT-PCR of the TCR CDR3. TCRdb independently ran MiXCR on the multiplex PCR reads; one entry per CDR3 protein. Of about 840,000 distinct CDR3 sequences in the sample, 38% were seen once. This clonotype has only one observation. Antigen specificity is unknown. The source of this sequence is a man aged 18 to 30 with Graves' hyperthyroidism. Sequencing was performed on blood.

The CDR3: CASSPAPPNPPLHF. DNA for the CDR3: TGTGCCAGCAGTCCGGCTCCGCCAAATCCACCCCTCCACTTT. The gene calls are TRBV6-6 and TRBJ1-6; D is undetermined. Germline CDR1 and CDR2: MNHNY and SVGAGI (reference sequence). CDR3 length equals 14 residues. The germline V and J ends were trimmed by 5 bases and 11 bases, with 16 bases remaining between them.